The subject of this entry is one T cell receptor beta chain. Per the study methods: How many nucleated cells were present was estimated from reference gene primer amplification. Sequencing used immunoSEQ multiplex PCR; TCRdb keeps in-frame clones, though not all of them. D and trimming were read from the DNA, whereas the V and J calls and clone size are those reported in that table. Of about 120,000 clones in the sample, about 82% are singletons; the top ten hold 15% to 20%. The CDR3 totals 15 residues. J gave up 3 bases and V 2 bases, and 2 bases lay outside the gene matches. Per germline, CDR1 SGHVS and CDR2 FNYEAQ. This specimen comes from a study of blood T cell repertoires in COVID-19. Study at large: The United States, Italy and Spain supplied acute and convalescent COVID-19 samples. PBMCs, B-cell-depleted T cells, or T cells provided the cDNA or gDNA that made up the material.

The receptor was isolated from a man aged 55 to 70 with active or convalescent COVID-19. The chain employs TRBV7-6 and TRBJ2-3; 10 positions agree with TRBD2. Material for sequencing was peripheral blood. CDR3 protein: CASSLLAGGTDTQYF. DNA of the CDR3: TGTGCCAGCAGCTTATTAGCGGGAGGTACAGATACGCAGTATTTT.